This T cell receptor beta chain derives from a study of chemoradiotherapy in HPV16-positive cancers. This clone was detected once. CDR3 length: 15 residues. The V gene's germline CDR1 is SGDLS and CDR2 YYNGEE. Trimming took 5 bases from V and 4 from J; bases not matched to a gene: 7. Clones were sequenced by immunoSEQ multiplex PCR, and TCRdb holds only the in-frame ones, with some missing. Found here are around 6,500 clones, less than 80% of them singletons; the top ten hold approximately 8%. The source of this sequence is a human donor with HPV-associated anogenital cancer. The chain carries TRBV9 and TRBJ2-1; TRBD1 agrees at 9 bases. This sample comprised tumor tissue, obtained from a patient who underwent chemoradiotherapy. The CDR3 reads CASSVTGGPYNEQFF. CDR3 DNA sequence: TGTGCCAGCAGTGTTACAGGGGGCCCTTACAATGAGCAGTTCTTC. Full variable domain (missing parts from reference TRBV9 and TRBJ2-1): DSGVTQTPKHLITATGQRVTLRCSPRSGDLSVYWYQQSLDQGLQFLIQYYNGEERAKGNILERFSAQQFPDLHSELNLSSLELGDSALYFCASSVTGGPYNEQFFGPGTRLTVL.